A selection of T cell receptor beta chains follows, all from one sample in a study of early T cells in non-severe SARS-CoV-2 infection. TCRdb re-called the 5' RACE reads with MiXCR, one entry per CDR3 protein. The table has 74,000 or so distinct CDR3 sequences, under 14% seen once; the top ten hold 3.5% to 4%. The specimen sequenced was whole blood. The receptors were gathered from an adult who was a healthcare worker with PCR-confirmed SARS-CoV-2 infection or an uninfected control (not recorded which). The CDR3 runs from the conserved cysteine through the conserved F or W. A D gene is named only where the DNA matches it firmly. A row's size may be missing; if present it is once, few, many or a size class.

V gene	J gene	D gene	clone size	CDR3 DNA	CDR3 protein
TRBV21-1	TRBJ1-4	.	many	TGTGCCAGCAGCAAACCAACCGGGGGTGGGTCAACTAATGAAAAACTGTTTTTT	CASSKPTGGGSTNEKLFF
TRBV15	TRBJ2-1	.	many	TGTGCCACCAGCAGAGGGGGGAGCTTTGGTGAGCAGTTCTTC	CATSRGGSFGEQFF
TRBV10-3	TRBJ2-5	.	.	TGTGCCATCAGTGAAGGCAGGGAAGAGACCCAGTACTTC	CAISEGREETQYF
TRBV9	TRBJ2-2	.	few	TGTGCCAGCAGCGTAGTGCCGAACACCGGGGAGCTGTTTTTT	CASSVVPNTGELFF
TRBV6-1	TRBJ2-7	.	.	TGTGCCAGCAGTGCATTTAGCGAGCAGTACTTC	CASSAFSEQYF
TRBV6-6	TRBJ2-7	.	many	TGTGCCAGCAGTTTGGGTAGGGGCTCCTACGAGCAGTACTTC	CASSLGRGSYEQYF
TRBV24-1	TRBJ2-3	.	.	TGTGCCACCAGTGATTTTTGGGGCTATACGCAGTATTTT	CATSDFWGYTQYF
TRBV9	TRBJ2-1	.	many	TGTGCCAGCAGCCCGGGGGCGGGAGTCTATGAGCAGTTCTTC	CASSPGAGVYEQFF
TRBV3-1	TRBJ1-1	.	.	TGTGCCAGCAGGGGGACCATGGCCAACACTGAAGCTTTCTTT	CASRGTMANTEAFF
TRBV3-1	TRBJ2-1	TRBD1	few	TGTGCCAGCAGCCTTCCGGGACAGGGGGACAATGAGCAGTTCTTC	CASSLPGQGDNEQFF
TRBV29-1	TRBJ2-5	.	many	TGCAGCGTTGACTCGGGGGGCACTAGCAAACCAGAAAACTCCCAAGAGACCCAGTACTTC	CSVDSGGTSKPENSQETQYF
TRBV12-3/TRBV12-4	TRBJ1-6	TRBD1	many	TGTGCCAGCAGCCTCGGACAGGGGGTCTCACCCCTCCACTTT	CASSLGQGVSPLHF
TRBV4-1	TRBJ2-5	.	few	TGCGCCAGCAGCCCTACGGAGGGCCGGCGAGAGACCCAGTACTTC	CASSPTEGRRETQYF
TRBV29-1	TRBJ2-2	.	many	TGCAGCGTGTCTCCCGGGGGATCGATATCCGGGGAGCTGTTTTTT	CSVSPGGSISGELFF
TRBV6-1	TRBJ2-1	.	many	TGTGCCAGCAGCGGACTCACTAGATCGCGACTTAGCTCCTACAATGAGCAGTTCTTC	CASSGLTRSRLSSYNEQFF
TRBV11-2	TRBJ2-7	.	many	TGTGCCAGCAGCCCTATTAGCGGTCGACCCGGAGGGGAGCAGTACTTC	CASSPISGRPGGEQYF
TRBV28	TRBJ1-4	.	many	TGTGCCAGCAGTGTAAACAGGGTTAGCCTCGAAGAAAAACTGTTTTTT	CASSVNRVSLEEKLFF
TRBV2	TRBJ2-1	.	.	TGTGCCAGCATCTCCCGGTCCTACAATGAGCAGTTCTTC	CASISRSYNEQFF
TRBV29-1	TRBJ2-3	.	.	TGCAGCGTGGTTCTTCCTCCACAGTATTTT	CSVVLPPQYF